This TCR beta chain emerged from a study of response to subunit inactivated influenza vaccine. Points from the study as a whole: Each seasonal flu vaccination may recruit only limited new T cells, authors suggested.

The CDR3 spans 15 residues. V lost 4 bases, J lost 5 bases, and 8 bases stayed unmatched. Germline V gene data show CDR1 as MNHEY and CDR2 as SVGAGI. This clonotype occurred many times. Antigen unknown. TCRdb reprocessed the RT-PCR reads via MiXCR and lists one record per CDR3 protein. Among hundreds of thousands of distinct CDR3 sequences listed, approximately 10% were seen once. The rearrangement links TRBV6-5 to TRBJ2-1; 7 bases align to TRBD2. The sequences come from PBMCs from blood, collected on the day of vaccination. This receptor was identified in a man in his fifties or sixties who received an inactivated influenza vaccine. The CDR3 DNA reads as TGTGCCAGCAGTTCGGACCGGGACTACCACAATGAGCAGTTCTTC. This codes for CASSSDRDYHNEQFF.